The 13 T cell receptor beta chains below all came from one sample that was sequenced in a study of T cell responses to AZD1222 COVID-19 vaccine. The table came from immunoSEQ multiplex PCR; TCRdb's copy has only in-frame clones and leaves some out. The repertoire holds about 73,000 clones, with roughly 87% as singletons. The sample here was peripheral blood, taken 28 days after the second AZD1222 dose. Receptors originate from an adult who received the AZD1222 COVID-19 vaccine.

The genes are TRBV30 and TRBJ2-2; TRBD2 is a possible D gene (5 bases). Trimming pared 3 bases from V and 3 bases from J, leaving 8 bases between. Germline CDR1 is GTSNPN and CDR2 is SVGIG (reference sequence). The CDR3 length is 13 residues. The CDR3 DNA follows: TGTGCCTGGAGATGGGGAGACACCGGGGAGCTGTTTTTT. It specifies CAWRWGDTGELFF.

This chain joins TRBV5-1 and TRBJ2-7, with TRBD1 identical over 9 bases. In germline, CDR1 is SGHRS, CDR2 YFSETQ. With V trimmed by 8 bases and J by 1 base, 7 bases remained unmatched. This CDR3 has 14 residues. CDR3: CASSRDRASYEQYF. As DNA, the CDR3 is TGCGCCAGTAGTCGGGACAGGGCTTCCTACGAGCAGTACTTC.

The rearrangement joins TRBV27 to TRBJ1-5; D ambiguous. Trimming removed 6 bases at V and 2 bases at J, with 8 bases between. Germline CDR1 is MNHEY and CDR2 is SMNVEV (reference sequence). This CDR3 region has 13 residues. CDR3 sequence reads: CASSDHRNQPQHF. The DNA of the CDR3 is TGTGCCAGCAGCGACCATCGCAATCAGCCCCAGCATTTT.

The chain recombines TRBV28 with TRBJ1-2; D gene unclear. Trimming took off 5 bases at V and 4 bases at J, with 8 bases between the two ends. Germline V gene data show CDR1 as MDHEN and CDR2 as SYDVKM. This CDR3 region has 12 residues. CDR3 in amino acids: CASSPPVYGYTF. CDR3 coding DNA: TGTGCCAGCAGTCCACCGGTCTATGGCTACACCTTC.

The genes are TRBV5-4 and TRBJ2-5; D gene ambiguous. CDR3 length: 12 amino acids. The germline V and J ends were trimmed by 2 bases and 3 bases, with 5 bases remaining between them. Per germline, CDR1 SGHNT and CDR2 YYREEE (reference sequence). CDR3 residues: CASSLPKETQYF. The DNA for the CDR3 is TGTGCCAGCAGCTTACCAAAAGAGACCCAGTACTTC.

This chain connects TRBV5-1 to TRBJ1-4; 9 bases match TRBD1. This CDR3 is 18 amino acids long. Trimming cost V 3 bases and J 0 bases; bases outside gene matches: 9. Germline V gene data show CDR1 as SGHRS and CDR2 as YFSETQ. CDR3 protein: CASSSRVGTGSTNEKLFF. The DNA of the CDR3 is TGCGCCAGCAGCTCCAGGGTCGGGACAGGGTCAACTAATGAAAAACTGTTTTTT.

The chain joins TRBV5-1 to TRBJ1-1; no definite D call. CDR1 and CDR2 from the germline V gene are SGHRS and YFSETQ. This CDR3 is built from 14 residues. V lost 0 bases and J 1 base, leaving 7 bases between the germline ends. The CDR3 nucleotides are TGCGCCAGCAGCTTGGCCAACAGGAACACTGAAGCTTTCTTT. Protein sequence: CASSLANRNTEAFF.

The chain joins TRBV11-3 to TRBJ2-2; 11 nucleotides line up with TRBD2. Germline V CDR1 and CDR2: SGHNT, YENEEA. Trimming removed 5 bases from V and 1 base from J; junction bases left unmatched: 3. The CDR3 is 16 residues long. The CDR3 protein is CASSLAGGLNTGELFF. CDR3 in DNA: TGTGCCAGCAGCCTAGCGGGAGGATTGAACACCGGGGAGCTGTTTTTT.

The V and J genes are TRBV7-3 and TRBJ1-2, with 7 bases that match TRBD1. This CDR3 has 14 amino acids. Trimming removed 0 bases from V and 8 bases from J; junction bases left unmatched: 6. The germline V gene has CDR1 SGHTA and CDR2 FQGTGA. The CDR3 loop is CASSLTRTGGGYTF. In DNA, the CDR3 is TGTGCCAGCAGCTTAACCAGGACAGGCGGAGGCTACACCTTC.

The chain links TRBV19 to TRBJ2-7; D call uncertain. V was pared by 5 bases and J by 2 bases, with 13 bases between. CDR1 and CDR2 (germline): LNHDA, SQIVND (reference sequence). This CDR3 has 14 residues. The CDR3 protein is CASSSGGWAYEQYF. CDR3 sequence (DNA): TGTGCCAGTAGTTCGGGTGGGTGGGCCTACGAGCAGTACTTC.

In this sample, this clone turned up once. This chain uses TRBV20-1 with TRBJ1-2; D gene unclear. The CDR3 is made up of 8 amino acids. Germline assignment: CDR1 DFQATT and CDR2 SNEGSKA (reference sequence). Trimming removed 7 bases from V and 10 bases from J, with 7 bases in between. The CDR3 is CSGPLYTF. The CDR3, as DNA: TGCAGTGGACCTCTCTACACCTTC.

In this sample, this clone turned up a few times. V usage is TRBV19 and J usage is TRBJ2-3, with D perhaps TRBD1 (5 bases). CDR1 is LNHDA, CDR2 SQIVND, per germline (reference sequence). The CDR3 consists of 16 residues. Trimming pared 3 bases from V and 2 bases from J, leaving 15 bases between. CDR3 bases: TGTGCCAGTAGTATGTCAGGGTGGGGCAACACAGATACGCAGTATTTT. This codes for CASSMSGWGNTDTQYF.

The rearrangement joins TRBV5-6 to TRBJ1-2, with D perhaps matching TRBD1 (5 bases). Germline CDR1 is SGHDT and CDR2 is YYEEEE. The ends were cut back, 3 bases at V and 3 bases at J, with 12 bases in the middle. This CDR3 has 14 amino acids. This CDR3 is CASSSIPGDYGYTF. The DNA for the CDR3 is TGTGCCAGCAGCTCAATACCGGGGGACTATGGCTACACCTTC.